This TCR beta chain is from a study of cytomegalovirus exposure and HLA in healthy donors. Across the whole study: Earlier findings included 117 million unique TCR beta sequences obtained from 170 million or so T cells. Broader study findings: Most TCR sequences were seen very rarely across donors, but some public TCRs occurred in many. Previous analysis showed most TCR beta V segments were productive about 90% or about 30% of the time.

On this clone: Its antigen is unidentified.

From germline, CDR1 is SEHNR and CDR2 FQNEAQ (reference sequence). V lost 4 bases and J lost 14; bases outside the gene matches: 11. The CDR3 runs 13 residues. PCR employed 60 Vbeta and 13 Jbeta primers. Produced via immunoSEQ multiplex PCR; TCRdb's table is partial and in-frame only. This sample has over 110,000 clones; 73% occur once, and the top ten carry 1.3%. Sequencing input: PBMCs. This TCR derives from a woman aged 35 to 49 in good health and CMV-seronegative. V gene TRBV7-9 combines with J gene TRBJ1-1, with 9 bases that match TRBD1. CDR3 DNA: TGTGCCAGCAGCTGGGGACAGGGCGAGGGTGGATTCTTT. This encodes CASSWGQGEGGFF.